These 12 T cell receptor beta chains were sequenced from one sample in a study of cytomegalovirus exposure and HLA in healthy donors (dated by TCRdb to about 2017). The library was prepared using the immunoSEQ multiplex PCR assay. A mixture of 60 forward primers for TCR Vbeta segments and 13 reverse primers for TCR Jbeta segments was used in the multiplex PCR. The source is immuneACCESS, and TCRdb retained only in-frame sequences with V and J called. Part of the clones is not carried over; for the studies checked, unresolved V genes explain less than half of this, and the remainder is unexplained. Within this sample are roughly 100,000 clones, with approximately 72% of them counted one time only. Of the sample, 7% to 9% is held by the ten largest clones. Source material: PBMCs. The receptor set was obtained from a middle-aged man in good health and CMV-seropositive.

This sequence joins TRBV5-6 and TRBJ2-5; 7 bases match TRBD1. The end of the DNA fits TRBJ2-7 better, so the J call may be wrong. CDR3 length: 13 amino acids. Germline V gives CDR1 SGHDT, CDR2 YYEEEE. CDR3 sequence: CASSLWQGDEQYF. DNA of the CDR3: TGTGCCAGCAGCTTGTGGCAGGGGGACGAGCAGTACTTC.

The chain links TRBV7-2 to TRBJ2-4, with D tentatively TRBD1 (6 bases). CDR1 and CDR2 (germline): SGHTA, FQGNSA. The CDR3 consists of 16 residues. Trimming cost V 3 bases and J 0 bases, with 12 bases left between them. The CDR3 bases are TGTGCCAGCAGCTTGGACAGACGCCTAGCCAAAAACATTCAGTACTTC. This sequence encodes CASSLDRRLAKNIQYF.

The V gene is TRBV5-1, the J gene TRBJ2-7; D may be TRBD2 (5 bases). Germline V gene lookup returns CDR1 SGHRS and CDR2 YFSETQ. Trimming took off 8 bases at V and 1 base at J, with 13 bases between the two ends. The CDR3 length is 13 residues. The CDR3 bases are TGCGCCAGTAGCGACACGGGATCCTACGAGCAGTACTTC. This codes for CASSDTGSYEQYF. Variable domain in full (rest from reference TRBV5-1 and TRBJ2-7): KAGVTQTPRYLIKTRGQQVTLSCSPISGHRSVSWYQQTPGQGLQFLFEYFSETQRNKGNFPGRFSGRQFSNSRSEMNVSTLELGDSALYLCASSDTGSYEQYFGPGTRLTVT.

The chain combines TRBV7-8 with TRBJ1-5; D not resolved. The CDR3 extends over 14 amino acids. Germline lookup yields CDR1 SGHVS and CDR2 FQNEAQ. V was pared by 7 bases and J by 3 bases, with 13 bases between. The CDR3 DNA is TGTGCCAGCACATATGCCGGGTCCAATCAGCCCCAGCATTTT. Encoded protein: CASTYAGSNQPQHF.

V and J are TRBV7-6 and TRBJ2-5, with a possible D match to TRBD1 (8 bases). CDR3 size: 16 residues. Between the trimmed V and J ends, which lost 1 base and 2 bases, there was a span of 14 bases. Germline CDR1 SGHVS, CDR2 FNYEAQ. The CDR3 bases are TGTGCCAGCAGCTTAGGGGCACAGGGGGGGCAAGAGACCCAGTACTTC. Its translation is CASSLGAQGGQETQYF.

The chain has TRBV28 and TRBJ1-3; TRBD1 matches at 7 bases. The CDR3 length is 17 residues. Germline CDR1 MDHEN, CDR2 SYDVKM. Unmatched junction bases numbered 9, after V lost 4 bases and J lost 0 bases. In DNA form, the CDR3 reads TGTGCCAGCAGTTCCTGGGACAGACGTCGCTCTGGAAACACCATATATTTT. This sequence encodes CASSSWDRRRSGNTIYF.

The CDR3: CASGRDSYEQYF. CDR3 DNA sequence: TGTGCCAGCGGCAGGGACTCCTACGAGCAGTACTTC. V is TRBV7-8 and J is TRBJ2-7; D is perhaps TRBD1 (5 bases). The CDR3 spans 12 residues. Trimming left V 8 bases short and J 0 bases short, with 8 bases between. The germline CDR1 and CDR2 sequences are SGHVS and FQNEAQ. The variable domain in full, with the rest retrieved from reference TRBV7-8 and TRBJ2-7, is GAGVSQSPRYKVAKRGQDVALRCDPISGHVSLFWYQQALGQGPEFLTYFQNEAQLDKSGLPSDRFFAERPEGSVSTLKIQRTQQEDSAVYLCASGRDSYEQYFGPGTRLTVT.

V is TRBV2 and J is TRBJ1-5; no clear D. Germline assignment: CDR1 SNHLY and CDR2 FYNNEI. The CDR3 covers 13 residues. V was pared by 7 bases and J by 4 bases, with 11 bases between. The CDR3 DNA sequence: TGTGCCAGCACAAAACTACCGAATCAGCCCCAGCATTTT. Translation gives CASTKLPNQPQHF. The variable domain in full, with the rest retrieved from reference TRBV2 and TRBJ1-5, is EPEVTQTPSHQVTQMGQEVILRCVPISNHLYFYWYRQILGQKVEFLVSFYNNEISEKSEIFDDQFSVERPDGSNFTLKIRSTKLEDSAMYFCASTKLPNQPQHFGDGTRLSIL.

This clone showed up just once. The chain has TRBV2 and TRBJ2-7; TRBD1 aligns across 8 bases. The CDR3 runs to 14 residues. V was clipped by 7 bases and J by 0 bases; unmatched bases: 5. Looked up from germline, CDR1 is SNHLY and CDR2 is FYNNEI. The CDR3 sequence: CASTNGQGSYEQYF. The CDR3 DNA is TGTGCCAGCACCAACGGACAGGGCTCCTACGAGCAGTACTTC.

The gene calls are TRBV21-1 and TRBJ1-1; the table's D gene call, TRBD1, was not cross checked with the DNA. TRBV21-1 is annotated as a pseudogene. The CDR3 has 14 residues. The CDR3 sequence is CANRAGRGNTEAFF. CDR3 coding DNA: TGTGCCAACAGGGCTGGCAGGGGAAACACTGAAGCTTTCTTT.

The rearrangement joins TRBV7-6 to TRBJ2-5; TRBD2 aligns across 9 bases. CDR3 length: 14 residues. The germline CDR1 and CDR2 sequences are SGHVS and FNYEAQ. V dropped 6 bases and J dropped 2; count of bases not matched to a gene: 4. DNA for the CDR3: TGTGCCAGCAGTCGTAGCGGGGGTCAAGAGACCCAGTACTTC. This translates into CASSRSGGQETQYF.

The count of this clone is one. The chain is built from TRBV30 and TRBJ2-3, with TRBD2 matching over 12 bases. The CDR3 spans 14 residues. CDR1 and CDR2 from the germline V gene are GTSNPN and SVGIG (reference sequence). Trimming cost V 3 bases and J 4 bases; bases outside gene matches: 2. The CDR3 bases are TGTGCCTGGAGGGGACTAGCGGGCCCAGATACGCAGTATTTT. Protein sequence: CAWRGLAGPDTQYF.